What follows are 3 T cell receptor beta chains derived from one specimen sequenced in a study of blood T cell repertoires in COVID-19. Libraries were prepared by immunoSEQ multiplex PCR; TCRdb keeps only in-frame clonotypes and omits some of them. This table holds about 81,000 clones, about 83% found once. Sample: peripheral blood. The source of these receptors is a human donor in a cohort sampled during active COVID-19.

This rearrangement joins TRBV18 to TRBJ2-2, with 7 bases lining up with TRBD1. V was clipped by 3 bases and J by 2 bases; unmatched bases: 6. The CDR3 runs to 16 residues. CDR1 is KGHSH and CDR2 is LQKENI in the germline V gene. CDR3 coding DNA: TGTGCCAGCTCACCGGGACAGATCCCTAACACCGGGGAGCTGTTTTTT. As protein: CASSPGQIPNTGELFF.

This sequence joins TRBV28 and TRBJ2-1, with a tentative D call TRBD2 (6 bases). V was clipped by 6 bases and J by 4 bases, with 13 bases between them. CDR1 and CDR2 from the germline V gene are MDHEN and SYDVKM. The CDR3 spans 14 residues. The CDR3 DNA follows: TGTGCCAGCAGCCGCCGGGGACTTTACAATGAGCAGTTCTTC. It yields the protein CASSRRGLYNEQFF. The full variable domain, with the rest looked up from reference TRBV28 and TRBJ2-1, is DVKVTQSSRYLVKRTGEKVFLECVQDMDHENMFWYRQDPGLGLRLIYFSYDVKMKEKGDIPEGYSVSREKKERFSLILESASTNQTSMYLCASSRRGLYNEQFFGPGTRLTVL.

The DNA for the CDR3 is TGTGCCAGCAGTAAAACTAGACAGGGGAACACTGAAGCTTTCTTT. Translation: CASSKTRQGNTEAFF. The genes are TRBV9 and TRBJ1-1, with TRBD1 matching over 7 bases. V shed 5 bases, J shed 1 base, and the junction held 8 bases outside the gene matches. Germline CDR1 reads SGDLS; CDR2 reads YYNGEE. The CDR3 has 15 residues.